The entry that follows covers one TCR beta chain sequence. Its antigen remains unknown. This specimen comes from a study of cytomegalovirus exposure and HLA in healthy donors. Findings and caveats of the study: Investigators reported about 160 TCR beta chains as tied to cytomegalovirus.

The study ran its PCR with 60 Vbeta and 13 Jbeta primers. The protocol was immunoSEQ multiplex PCR, while the TCRdb copy is restricted to in-frame clones and leaves out a portion. Counted here are 85,000 to 95,000 clones, 6% to 9% occurring once; the ten biggest clones make up under 3%. At collection, donors were nominally healthy, but unrecorded immune exposures were probable. This receptor was taken from a man aged 50 to 60 in good health and CMV-seronegative. The specimen was PBMCs.

CDR3 sequence (DNA): TGTGCCAGCAGCCTTACTTTTGCCGACTCCTACAATGAGCAGTTCTTC. Translating gives CASSLTFADSYNEQFF. J is TRBJ2-1 and V is TRBV7-2; D is unresolved. The CDR3 contains 16 residues. Trimming stripped 5 bases from V and 0 bases from J, with 14 bases between. Germline V lookup: CDR1 SGHTA, CDR2 FQGNSA. Variable domain in full (rest from reference TRBV7-2 and TRBJ2-1): GAGVSQSPSNKVTEKGKDVELRCDPISGHTALYWYRQSLGQGLEFLIYFQGNSAPDKSGLPSDRFSAERTGGSVSTLTIQRTQQEDSAVYLCASSLTFADSYNEQFFGPGTRLTVL.